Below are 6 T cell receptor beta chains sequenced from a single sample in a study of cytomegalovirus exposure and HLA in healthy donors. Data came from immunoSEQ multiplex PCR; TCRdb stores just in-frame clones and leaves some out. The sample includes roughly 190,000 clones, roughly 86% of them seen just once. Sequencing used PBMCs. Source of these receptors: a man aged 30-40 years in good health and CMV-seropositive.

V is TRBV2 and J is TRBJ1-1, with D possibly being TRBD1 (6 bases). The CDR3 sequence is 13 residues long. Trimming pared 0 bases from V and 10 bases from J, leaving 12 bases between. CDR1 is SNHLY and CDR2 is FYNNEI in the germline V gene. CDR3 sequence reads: CASSEARGGGAFF. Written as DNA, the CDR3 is TGTGCCAGCAGTGAAGCGAGGGGAGGGGGAGCTTTCTTT.

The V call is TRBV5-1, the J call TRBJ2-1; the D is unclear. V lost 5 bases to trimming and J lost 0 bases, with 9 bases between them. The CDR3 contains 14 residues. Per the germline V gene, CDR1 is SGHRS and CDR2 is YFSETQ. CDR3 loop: CASSRGSSYNEQFF. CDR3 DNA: TGCGCCAGCAGTCGCGGTAGCTCCTACAATGAGCAGTTCTTC.

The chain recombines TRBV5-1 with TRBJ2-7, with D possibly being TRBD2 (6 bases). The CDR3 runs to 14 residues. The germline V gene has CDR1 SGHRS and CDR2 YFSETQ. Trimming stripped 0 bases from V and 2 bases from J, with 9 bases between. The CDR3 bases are TGCGCCAGCAGCTTGGTTAGCGGAGCCTACGAGCAGTACTTC. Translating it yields CASSLVSGAYEQYF.

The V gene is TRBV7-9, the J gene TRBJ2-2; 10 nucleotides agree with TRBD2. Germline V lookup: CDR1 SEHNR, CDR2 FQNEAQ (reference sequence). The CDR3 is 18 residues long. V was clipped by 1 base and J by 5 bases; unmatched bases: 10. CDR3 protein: CASSLVSPASGGTGELFF. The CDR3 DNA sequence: TGTGCCAGCAGCTTAGTATCTCCGGCTAGCGGGGGAACCGGGGAGCTGTTTTTT.

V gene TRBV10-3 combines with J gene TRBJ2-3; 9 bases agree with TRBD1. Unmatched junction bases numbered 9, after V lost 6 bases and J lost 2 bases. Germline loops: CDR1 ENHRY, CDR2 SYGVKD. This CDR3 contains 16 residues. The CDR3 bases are TGTGCCATCAGGGGGACGACAGGGGGAGACACAGATACGCAGTATTTT. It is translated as CAIRGTTGGDTDTQYF.

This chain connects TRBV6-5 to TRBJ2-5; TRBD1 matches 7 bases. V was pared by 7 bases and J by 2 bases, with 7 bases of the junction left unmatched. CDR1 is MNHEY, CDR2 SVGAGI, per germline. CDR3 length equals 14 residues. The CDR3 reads CASTRVDRQETQYF. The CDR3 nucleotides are TGTGCCAGCACTAGAGTGGACAGGCAAGAGACCCAGTACTTC.